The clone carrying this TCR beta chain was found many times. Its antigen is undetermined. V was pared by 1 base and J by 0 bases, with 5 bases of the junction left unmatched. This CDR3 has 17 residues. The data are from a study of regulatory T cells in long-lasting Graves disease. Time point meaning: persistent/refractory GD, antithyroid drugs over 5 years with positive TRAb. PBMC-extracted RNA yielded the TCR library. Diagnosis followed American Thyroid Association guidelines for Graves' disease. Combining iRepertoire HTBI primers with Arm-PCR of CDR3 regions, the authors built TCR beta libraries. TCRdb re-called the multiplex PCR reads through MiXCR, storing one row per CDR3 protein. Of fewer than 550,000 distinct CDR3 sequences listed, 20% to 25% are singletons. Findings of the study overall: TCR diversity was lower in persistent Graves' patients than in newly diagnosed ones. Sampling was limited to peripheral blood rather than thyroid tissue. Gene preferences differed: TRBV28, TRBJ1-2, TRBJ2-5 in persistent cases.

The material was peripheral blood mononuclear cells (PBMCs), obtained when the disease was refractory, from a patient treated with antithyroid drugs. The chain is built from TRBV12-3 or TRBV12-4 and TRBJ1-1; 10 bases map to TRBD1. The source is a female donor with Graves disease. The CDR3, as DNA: TGTGCCAGCAGTTTAGGGGACAGGGGTCCCATGAACACTGAAGCTTTCTTT. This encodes CASSLGDRGPMNTEAFF.